This passage covers 23 T cell receptor beta chains from one sample sequenced in a study of T-cell reconstitution after alpha-beta-depleted transplantation in children. Preparing the TCRbeta library involved the use of unique molecular identifiers. Each CDR3 protein is one row after TCRdb ran MiXCR on the PCR reads. Here the sample spans around 700,000 distinct CDR3 sequences, around 14% being singletons. This sample comprised PBMCs, obtained before TCRalphabeta/CD19-depleted stem cell transplant. The origin of the receptors is a girl aged 2 to 9 with congenital amegakaryocytic thrombocytopenia, due to receive a stem cell transplant.

In this sample, this clonotype turned up many times. The chain couples TRBV20-1 to TRBJ1-2, with 9 bases matching TRBD1. Germline CDR1 and CDR2: DFQATT and SNEGSKA (reference sequence). Trimming took 0 bases from V and 0 from J; bases not matched to a gene: 8. The CDR3 is 17 amino acids. CDR3 nucleotides: TGCAGTGCTAGAGATTCAAGGACAGGGGCCGCTAACTATGGCTACACCTTC. Protein sequence: CSARDSRTGAANYGYTF.

The V and J genes are TRBV11-2 and TRBJ2-5, with D perhaps matching TRBD1 or TRBD2 (5 bases each). Trimming shortened V by 0 bases and J by 5 bases, and 7 bases separated the two germline ends. Germline CDR1 is SGHAT and CDR2 is FQNNGV. The CDR3 has 13 residues. The CDR3: CASSLEWDETQYF. CDR3 DNA: TGTGCCAGCAGCTTAGAATGGGACGAGACCCAGTACTTC.

A few counts support this clonotype. The CDR3 region has the DNA TGTGCCAGCAGGCTGCGGGCTAGCAATCAGCCCCAGCATTTT. Its protein is CASRLRASNQPQHF. The chain employs TRBV27 and TRBJ1-5; D ambiguous. The CDR3 totals 14 residues. Germline V gene lookup returns CDR1 MNHEY and CDR2 SMNVEV (reference sequence). Between the trimmed V and J ends, which lost 6 bases and 0 bases, there was a span of 9 bases.

This clonotype was recorded at least ten times. The chain combines TRBV5-1 with TRBJ2-2; D is undetermined. V lost 4 bases and J 4 bases, leaving 17 bases between the germline ends. CDR3 length: 16 amino acids. In germline, CDR1 is SGHRS, CDR2 YFSETQ. CDR3 region: CASSVRTTLVTGELFF. The CDR3 DNA reads TGCGCCAGCAGCGTCCGGACCACCTTGGTCACCGGGGAGCTGTTTTTT. Together with reference TRBV5-1 and TRBJ2-2, the CDR3 gives the full variable domain: KAGVTQTPRYLIKTRGQQVTLSCSPISGHRSVSWYQQTPGQGLQFLFEYFSETQRNKGNFPGRFSGRQFSNSRSEMNVSTLELGDSALYLCASSVRTTLVTGELFFGEGSRLTVL.

This clonotype occurred a few times. The rearrangement links TRBV10-3 to TRBJ2-7; D call uncertain. Per the germline V gene, CDR1 is ENHRY and CDR2 is SYGVKD. There are 11 residues in the CDR3. Trimming took 6 bases from V and 3 from J, leaving 6 bases between them. The DNA for the CDR3 is TGTGCCATCAGGCAAGGCTACGAGCAGTACTTC. As protein: CAIRQGYEQYF.

The rearrangement links TRBV5-1 to TRBJ2-3, with TRBD1 as a possible D gene (6 bases). The CDR3 is 16 amino acids. Trimming removed 2 bases at V and 0 bases at J, with 13 bases between. Germline assignment: CDR1 SGHRS and CDR2 YFSETQ. This CDR3 reads CASSFTGHPSTDTQYF. The CDR3 DNA is TGCGCCAGCAGCTTCACGGGACATCCTAGCACAGATACGCAGTATTTT. The full variable domain, with the rest looked up from reference TRBV5-1 and TRBJ2-3, is KAGVTQTPRYLIKTRGQQVTLSCSPISGHRSVSWYQQTPGQGLQFLFEYFSETQRNKGNFPGRFSGRQFSNSRSEMNVSTLELGDSALYLCASSFTGHPSTDTQYFGPGTRLTVL.

Many counts were recorded for this clonotype. The genes are TRBV29-1 and TRBJ1-3; D gene ambiguous. The germline V gene encodes CDR1 SQVTM and CDR2 ANQGSEA. The CDR3 totals 15 residues. Trimming cost V 0 bases and J 0 bases, with 9 bases left between them. The CDR3 reads CSVEDSGRSGNTIYF. Written as DNA, the CDR3 is TGCAGCGTTGAAGATTCGGGTCGCTCTGGAAACACCATATATTTT.

This clonotype was observed a few times. This sequence joins TRBV20-1 and TRBJ2-7, with a possible D match to TRBD1 (5 bases). Trimming shortened V by 1 base and J by 2 bases, and 12 bases separated the two germline ends. CDR3 length: 14 amino acids. Germline CDR1 is DFQATT and CDR2 is SNEGSKA (reference sequence). The CDR3 DNA sequence: TGCAGTGCTAGAGGGGGTCTGGGGCCCTACGAGCAGTACTTC. Translating gives CSARGGLGPYEQYF.

This clonotype was counted ten times or more. This chain joins TRBV20-1 and TRBJ2-1; 10 positions match TRBD2. Germline V CDR1 and CDR2: DFQATT, SNEGSKA (reference sequence). Unmatched junction bases numbered 9, after V lost 5 bases and J lost 5 bases. This CDR3 is 15 amino acids long. The CDR3 protein is CSASRAGGPHNEQFF. CDR3 bases: TGCAGTGCTTCCCGAGCGGGAGGGCCCCACAATGAGCAGTTCTTC.

The rearrangement links TRBV5-1 to TRBJ2-1, with TRBD1 matching over 8 bases. CDR3 length: 15 residues. Per germline, CDR1 SGHRS and CDR2 YFSETQ. V shed 0 bases, J shed 8 bases, and the junction held 7 bases outside the gene matches. This CDR3 is CASSLAQGATDEQFF. The CDR3 DNA sequence: TGCGCCAGCAGCTTGGCCCAGGGGGCGACCGATGAGCAGTTCTTC.

The chain employs TRBV12-3 or TRBV12-4 and TRBJ2-5; no clear D gene. The CDR3 totals 14 residues. The V and J ends lost 1 base and 3 bases respectively, with 9 bases between them. DNA of the CDR3: TGTGCCAGCAGTTTAGGCCTAGGGAAAGAGACCCAGTACTTC. Translated: CASSLGLGKETQYF.

V gene TRBV7-9 combines with J gene TRBJ2-2, with a weak D call TRBD2 (6 bases). The ends were cut back, 3 bases at V and 6 bases at J, with 11 bases in the middle. The CDR3 loop spans 14 amino acids. Germline loops: CDR1 SEHNR, CDR2 FQNEAQ (reference sequence). The CDR3, as DNA: TGTGCCAGCAGCTTTCGCGGGGTTGCCGGGGAGCTGTTTTTT. This codes for CASSFRGVAGELFF.

The rearrangement links TRBV7-3 to TRBJ2-3; weak D call: TRBD2 (6 bases). V was pared by 4 bases and J by 5 bases, with 19 bases between. CDR3 length equals 16 residues. Germline values: CDR1 SGHTA, CDR2 FQGTGA. The CDR3 DNA reads TGTGCCAGCAGCTCTCTAGCGAGAGGCCTCGAAGATACGCAGTATTTT. Translation: CASSSLARGLEDTQYF.

The V and J genes are TRBV28 and TRBJ2-1; TRBD2 is a possible D gene (6 bases). The CDR3 loop spans 16 amino acids. The V and J ends lost 5 bases and 6 bases respectively, with 20 bases between them. Germline V gene sequence: CDR1 MDHEN, CDR2 SYDVKM. This CDR3 reads CASSAGPPRNINEQFF. CDR3 in DNA: TGTGCCAGCAGTGCGGGACCCCCGAGGAATATCAATGAGCAGTTCTTC.

This clonotype was detected a few times. The genes are TRBV25-1 and TRBJ2-7, with 8 nucleotides matching TRBD2. Germline V CDR1 and CDR2: MGHDK, SYGVNS. Trimming cost V 0 bases and J 5 bases; bases outside gene matches: 6. The CDR3 is made up of 15 amino acids. The CDR3 nucleotides are TGTGCCAGCAGTGAATATAAGAGCGGGAGTGACGAGCAGTACTTC. Amino acids: CASSEYKSGSDEQYF.

This clonotype occurred many times. The chain links TRBV20-1 to TRBJ2-5, with D unresolved. The germline CDR1 and CDR2 sequences are DFQATT and SNEGSKA (reference sequence). V gave up 3 bases and J gave up 0 bases, with 8 bases separating them. The CDR3 length is 13 residues. The CDR3 loop is CSARRQHQETQYF. CDR3 DNA: TGCAGTGCTAGGCGGCAGCACCAAGAGACCCAGTACTTC.

This clonotype was counted ten times or more. This chain connects TRBV7-9 to TRBJ2-7; 10 positions agree with TRBD2. Germline CDR1 reads SEHNR; CDR2 reads FQNEAQ (reference sequence). V shed 2 bases, J shed 1 base, and the junction held 5 bases outside the gene matches. This CDR3 comprises 16 residues. DNA of the CDR3: TGTGCCAGCAGCTTACTAGCGGGAGTAGAATCCTACGAGCAGTACTTC. Its protein is CASSLLAGVESYEQYF.

The CDR3 spells CAIGEGTSRHGELFF. CDR3 DNA: TGTGCCATTGGAGAGGGAACGAGTCGTCACGGGGAGCTGTTTTTT. The chain couples TRBV10-3 to TRBJ2-2; D might be TRBD2 (5 bases). Looked up from germline, CDR1 is ENHRY and CDR2 is SYGVKD. This CDR3 has 15 residues. V lost 9 bases, J lost 7 bases, and 21 bases lay in between.

The chain's CDR3 is CAIRRDRAPADNEQFF. DNA of the CDR3: TGTGCCATCAGACGGGACAGGGCCCCGGCGGACAATGAGCAGTTCTTC. The chain joins TRBV10-3 to TRBJ2-1; 9 positions match TRBD1. CDR3 length: 16 amino acids. Per the germline V gene, CDR1 is ENHRY and CDR2 is SYGVKD. V lost 6 bases to trimming and J lost 5 bases; unmatched junction nucleotides: 11.

This clonotype was detected many times. The gene calls are TRBV20-1 and TRBJ2-3, with D maybe TRBD2 (5 bases). The CDR3 loop spans 11 amino acids. From germline, CDR1 is DFQATT and CDR2 SNEGSKA (reference sequence). Deletions cut 6 bases from V and 10 bases from J, with 14 bases between. The CDR3 loop is CSAEGPTAQYF. The CDR3 DNA is TGCAGTGCCGAGGGCCCAACGGCGCAGTATTTT.

J is TRBJ2-1 and V is TRBV12-5; D might be TRBD2 (6 bases). Germline V gene sequence: CDR1 LGHNT, CDR2 FRNRAP. Trimming shortened V by 0 bases and J by 0 bases, and 12 bases separated the two germline ends. CDR3 size: 17 residues. This CDR3 reads CASGLVLGGTSYNEQFF. The CDR3 nucleotides read TGTGCTAGTGGTTTGGTCCTTGGCGGGACCTCCTACAATGAGCAGTTCTTC.

This clonotype was seen a few times. The chain couples TRBV7-9 to TRBJ2-3; TRBD2 matches 12 bases. In germline, CDR1 is SEHNR, CDR2 FQNEAQ (reference sequence). This CDR3 is 17 amino acids long. V trimming: 5 bases; J trimming: 2 bases; junction bases outside the gene matches: 8. In nucleotides, the CDR3 is TGTGCCAGCAGCCCCACCCGGACTAGCGGGATCACAGATACGCAGTATTTT. Protein sequence: CASSPTRTSGITDTQYF.

In its sample, this clonotype was seen many times. The CDR3 spells CASSDVEGGGTRKLFF. CDR3 nucleotide sequence: TGTGCCAGCAGTGATGTGGAAGGGGGCGGTACGAGGAAACTGTTTTTT. V is TRBV2 and J is TRBJ1-4, with 7 bases that match TRBD1. The CDR3 contains 16 residues. V was pared by 3 bases and J by 11 bases, with 15 bases of the junction left unmatched. Per germline, CDR1 SNHLY and CDR2 FYNNEI.